This T cell receptor (beta chain) emerged from a study of blood T cell repertoires in COVID-19. As for the study in general: T cells, B-cell-depleted T cells, or PBMCs supplied cDNA or gDNA.

Some clones are missing from TCRdb's copy, which holds only in-frame ones; the method was immunoSEQ multiplex PCR. Of some 50,000 clones listed, around 80% are singletons. V was pared by 6 bases and J by 4 bases, with 19 bases between. Germline CDR1 is MDHEN and CDR2 is SYDVKM. This CDR3 has 15 residues. The sequence was obtained from a man older than 75 in a cohort sampled during active COVID-19. The sequenced sample consisted of peripheral blood. This chain uses TRBV28 with TRBJ2-7, with TRBD1 as a possible D gene (8 bases). Written as DNA, the CDR3 is TGTGCCAGCAGGACAGGACAGGGAGGGAAGTACGAGCAGTACTTC. Its translation: CASRTGQGGKYEQYF.